These 18 T cell receptor beta chains were sequenced from one sample in a study of blood T cells in healthy people across ages. Together with a sample-barcoded 5' primer, a J-beta primer mix was included in a second PCR lasting roughly 6 to 12 cycles. TCRdb re-analysed the 5' RACE reads in MiXCR, keeping a single row per CDR3 protein. Among hundreds of thousands of distinct CDR3 sequences listed, more than 45% were seen once. The sample comprised blood. The receptor source for this set is an elderly woman in good health.

In its sample, this clonotype was seen many times. The J gene is TRBJ1-6, the V gene TRBV9, with a weak D call TRBD1 (5 bases). The CDR3 is 16 residues long. Germline CDR1 is SGDLS and CDR2 is YYNGEE. V was pared by 4 bases and J by 9 bases, with 20 bases between. The CDR3 loop reads CASSPDRTSKGSPLHF. CDR3 DNA sequence: TGTGCCAGCAGCCCAGACCGGACATCCAAGGGTTCACCCCTCCACTTT.

As for this clonotype: The junction differs from germline at one of its ends, possibly a read error. This sequence joins TRBV6-6 and TRBJ1-2, with TRBD1 as a possible D gene (5 bases). The CDR3 is 12 amino acids. Germline V gene sequence: CDR1 MNHNY, CDR2 SVGAGI (reference sequence). This CDR3 reads CAGRPDSAGYTF. CDR3 DNA sequence: TGTGCCGGCAGACCCGACAGTGCAGGCTACACCTTC.

A remark on this clonotype: Sequence at one end of the junction differs from germline and may be a read error. V and J are TRBV5-1 and TRBJ2-2; weak D call: TRBD2 (6 bases). Germline V gene sequence: CDR1 SGHRS, CDR2 YFSETQ. The CDR3 is 14 amino acids. Written as DNA, the CDR3 is TGCGCCAGCGGAATAGAGGGGAACACCGGGGGGCTGTTTTTT. Translated: CASGIEGNTGGLFF. The whole variable domain, remainder taken from reference TRBV5-1 and TRBJ2-2, is KAGVTQTPRYLIKTRGQQVTLSCSPISGHRSVSWYQQTPGQGLQFLFEYFSETQRNKGNFPGRFSGRQFSNSRSEMNVSTLELGDSALYLCASGIEGNTGGLFFGEGSRLTVL.

This clonotype was recorded once. CDR3 in DNA: TGTGCCAGCAGTTACTCCTCCCCTGTCCAGCCCCAGCATTTT. Translating gives CASSYSSPVQPQHF. The chain has TRBV6-6 and TRBJ1-5; D is uncertain. This CDR3 region has 14 residues. Trimming cost V 0 bases and J 7 bases, with 10 bases left between them. CDR1 and CDR2 (germline): MNHNY, SVGAGI (reference sequence).

The gene calls are TRBV10-3 and TRBJ2-2, with TRBD1 matching over 7 bases. The CDR3 consists of 16 residues. Trimming took 0 bases from V and 3 from J; bases not matched to a gene: 4. Looked up from germline, CDR1 is ENHRY and CDR2 is SYGVKD. The CDR3 sequence is CAISESTGSHTGELFF. In DNA, the CDR3 is TGTGCCATCAGTGAGTCGACAGGGTCGCACACCGGGGAGCTGTTTTTT.

This chain connects TRBV29-1 to TRBJ2-7; 7 bases match TRBD1. Judging by the DNA end, TRBJ2-5 fits better; the J call may be wrong. CDR1 SQVTM and CDR2 ANQGSEA come from the germline V gene. This CDR3 contains 12 residues. This chain's CDR3 is CRLGQPGETQYF. For the CDR3, the DNA is TGCAGGCTGGGACAGCCGGGGGAGACCCAGTACTTC.

This clonotype has at least ten counts. Given a much more abundant clone one base away, this may be a read error. This sequence joins TRBV7-9 and TRBJ1-2; D not resolved. Germline assignment: CDR1 SEHNR and CDR2 FQNEAQ (reference sequence). This CDR3 is 11 amino acids long. Trimming removed 5 bases at V and 3 bases at J, with 4 bases between. CDR3 residues: CASSRDYGYTF. CDR3 sequence (DNA): TGTGCCAGCAGCCGGGACTATGGCTACACCTTC.

This rearrangement joins TRBV11-1 to TRBJ2-1; unclear D gene. The length of the CDR3 is 13 residues. Germline-derived CDR1 and CDR2 are SGHAT and FQDESV (reference sequence). Trimming removed 8 bases from V and 4 bases from J, with 12 bases in between. In DNA, the CDR3 is TGTGCCAGCGGACCAGCGAGTTACAATGAGCAGTTCTTC. It is translated as CASGPASYNEQFF.

The chain couples TRBV11-2 to TRBJ2-3; the D gene is possibly TRBD2 (6 bases). Looked up from germline, CDR1 is SGHAT and CDR2 is FQNNGV. V lost 1 base, J lost 2 bases, and 13 bases lay in between. The CDR3 covers 16 residues. The CDR3 loop is CASSLGSTSLTDTQYF. DNA for the CDR3: TGTGCCAGCAGCTTAGGGTCGACTAGTCTCACAGATACGCAGTATTTT.

On this clonotype: A much larger clone lies a single base off, so this may be a read error. The chain joins TRBV13 to TRBJ2-5; perhaps TRBD2 as D (5 bases). The CDR3 runs to 12 residues. V dropped 2 bases and J dropped 11 bases, with 12 bases sitting between them. Germline assignment: CDR1 PRHDT and CDR2 FYEKMQ (reference sequence). The CDR3 bases are TGTGCCAGCAGCTTATGGGAGAGTGAGCAGTACTTC. It codes for CASSLWESEQYF.

The chain employs TRBV5-1 and TRBJ2-1, with 11 bases matching TRBD2. J was trimmed by 4 bases and V by 4 bases; bases with no gene match: 10. This CDR3 is 17 amino acids long. The germline CDR1 and CDR2 sequences are SGHRS and YFSETQ. The CDR3 protein is CASSADWGTSGYNEQFF. The CDR3, as DNA: TGCGCCAGCAGCGCCGACTGGGGGACTAGCGGTTACAATGAGCAGTTCTTC.

This sequence joins TRBV28 and TRBJ1-1, with a weak D call TRBD1 (5 bases). The CDR3 is 15 residues long. V was shortened by 5 bases and J by 11 bases, with 24 bases between the two germline ends. Germline V gene lookup returns CDR1 MDHEN and CDR2 SYDVKM. The CDR3 here is CASSNPSGLYLEAFF. For the CDR3, the DNA is TGTGCCAGCAGTAATCCTTCGGGGCTTTACTTAGAGGCTTTCTTT.

The chain has TRBV12-3 or TRBV12-4 and TRBJ2-7, with D perhaps matching TRBD2 (5 bases). The end of the DNA is better explained by TRBJ2-5, so the J call may be wrong. This CDR3 is 14 amino acids long. CDR3 sequence: CASSFERKGETQYF. Here the CDR3 DNA reads TGTGCCAGCAGTTTCGAGCGGAAGGGAGAGACCCAGTACTTC.

The chain carries TRBV7-3 and TRBJ1-4, with TRBD1 as a possible D gene (6 bases). Germline-derived CDR1 and CDR2 are SGHTA and FQGTGA. Deletions cut 1 base from V and 3 bases from J, with 9 bases between. The CDR3 sequence is 15 residues long. The CDR3 loop is CASSLNGQPNEKLFF. The CDR3 nucleotides are TGTGCCAGCAGCTTAAACGGACAGCCTAATGAAAAACTGTTTTTT.

The V and J genes are TRBV12-3 or TRBV12-4 and TRBJ2-1; D not resolved. The CDR3 is made up of 15 amino acids. The V end was cut by 4 bases, the J end by 3 bases, with 13 bases between. CDR3: CASSSRDWDYNEQFF. DNA for the CDR3: TGTGCCAGCAGTTCTAGGGATTGGGACTACAATGAGCAGTTCTTC.

This chain uses TRBV7-3 with TRBJ2-7; TRBD1 matches 9 bases. The length of the CDR3 is 15 residues. V shed 1 base, J shed 5 bases, and the junction held 6 bases outside the gene matches. Germline CDR1 and CDR2: SGHTA and FQGTGA. CDR3 DNA sequence: TGTGCCAGCAGCTTAATTGGGACAGGGTACGACGAGCAGTACTTC. Translating gives CASSLIGTGYDEQYF.

This clonotype came up many times. The CDR3 is CSVTRDRGRLKQFF. The CDR3, as DNA: TGCAGCGTGACCAGGGACAGGGGGCGTTTAAAGCAGTTCTTC. The V call is TRBV29-1, the J call TRBJ2-1; 12 bases fit TRBD1. This CDR3 has 14 amino acids. V shed 6 bases, J shed 11 bases, and the junction held 11 bases outside the gene matches. From germline, CDR1 is SQVTM and CDR2 ANQGSEA.

This clonotype was recorded at least ten times. Sequence at one end of the junction differs from germline and may be a read error. The genes are TRBV6-5 and TRBJ1-2, with D unclear. This CDR3 region has 13 residues. The V gene's germline CDR1 is MNHEY and CDR2 SVGAGI. The CDR3 DNA is TGTGCCAGCAGTGACTCACGGGAATATGGCTACACCTTC. This sequence encodes CASSDSREYGYTF.